Sequencing of this T cell receptor (beta chain) was carried out in a study of blood T cell repertoires in COVID-19. Study overall: Italy, Spain and the United States were the sources of the convalescent and acute COVID-19 samples.

Source study methods: For nucleated cells, counts were estimated from reference gene primer amplification. Profiling relied on immunoSEQ multiplex PCR, and the TCRdb table lists in-frame clones only, not all of them. V and J calls and clone size are given by that table; D and trimming were obtained from the DNA. This sample has around 160,000 clones, with about 86% found just once. While infection was still active, Seattle patients were enrolled and then followed longitudinally. This sequence was found in a woman in her 70s with COVID-19, enrolled during active disease. Material: peripheral blood.

CDR3 nucleotide sequence: TGTGCCAGCAGCCAAGATGCAGGCAATCAGCCCCAGCATTTT. Translated: CASSQDAGNQPQHF. The J gene is TRBJ1-5, the V gene TRBV3-1 (or the pseudogene TRBV3-2); D gene ambiguous. Trimming left V 0 bases short and J 2 bases short, with 5 bases between. CDR3 length: 14 amino acids. Germline V gives CDR1 LGHDT, CDR2 YNNKEL (reference sequence).